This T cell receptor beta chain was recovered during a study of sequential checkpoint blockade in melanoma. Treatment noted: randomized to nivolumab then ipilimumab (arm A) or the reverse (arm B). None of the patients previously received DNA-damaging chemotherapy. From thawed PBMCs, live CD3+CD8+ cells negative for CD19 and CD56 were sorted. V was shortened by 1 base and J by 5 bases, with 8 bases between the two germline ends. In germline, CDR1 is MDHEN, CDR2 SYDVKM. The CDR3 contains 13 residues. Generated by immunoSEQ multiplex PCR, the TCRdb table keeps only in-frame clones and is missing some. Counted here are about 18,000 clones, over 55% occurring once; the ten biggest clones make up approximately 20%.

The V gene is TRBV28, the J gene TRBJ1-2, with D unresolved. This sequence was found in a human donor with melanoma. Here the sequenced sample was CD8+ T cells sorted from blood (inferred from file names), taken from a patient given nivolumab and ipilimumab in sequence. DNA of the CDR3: TGTGCCAGCAGTTTATTTTCCATTTATGGCTACACCTTC. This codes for CASSLFSIYGYTF.